The 7 T cell receptor beta chains reported below all come from one sample, sequenced in a study of cytomegalovirus exposure and HLA in healthy donors. The primer mix had 60 Vbeta and 13 Jbeta primers. The assay was immunoSEQ multiplex PCR, and TCRdb's table has in-frame clones only and misses some. The sample contains around 220,000 clones, roughly 80% of which appear only once. Sequencing input: PBMCs. Source of these receptors: a man aged 35-49 years in good health and CMV-seronegative.

The rearrangement links TRBV6-5 to TRBJ2-7; TRBD2 agrees at 9 bases. Per germline, CDR1 MNHEY and CDR2 SVGAGI. V gave up 4 bases and J gave up 5 bases; unmatched junction bases: 9. The CDR3 sequence is 15 residues long. The CDR3 region is CASSSPSGVSHEQYF. The DNA of the CDR3 is TGTGCCAGCAGTTCCCCTAGCGGGGTTTCCCACGAGCAGTACTTC.

J is TRBJ2-7 and V is TRBV7-2; D is possibly TRBD2 (5 bases). In germline, CDR1 is SGHTA, CDR2 FQGNSA. The CDR3 sequence is 14 residues long. Trimming stripped 3 bases from V and 2 bases from J, with 11 bases between. The DNA for the CDR3 is TGTGCCAGCAGCTTGCGACGTAGCGCCTACGAGCAGTACTTC. Translation: CASSLRRSAYEQYF.

The V and J genes are TRBV5-1 and TRBJ1-1; no clear D. The CDR3 is made up of 11 amino acids. V lost 3 bases and J 8 bases, leaving 8 bases between the germline ends. Germline CDR1 reads SGHRS; CDR2 reads YFSETQ. The CDR3 spells CASSSPREAFF. CDR3 bases: TGCGCCAGCAGCTCCCCTAGAGAAGCTTTCTTT.

The chain carries TRBV7-9 and TRBJ1-1, with D hard to call. This CDR3 spans 12 amino acids. V was cut by 5 bases and J by 7 bases, with 11 bases left in between. CDR1 and CDR2 (germline): SEHNR, FQNEAQ (reference sequence). The DNA for the CDR3 is TGTGCCAGCAGCCTCCTCGGGGTTGAAGCTTTCTTT. Its protein product is CASSLLGVEAFF.

The V call is TRBV7-9, the J call TRBJ2-7; possible D gene TRBD1, 6 bases. The V end was cut by 5 bases, the J end by 0 bases, with 11 bases between. The germline CDR1 and CDR2 sequences are SEHNR and FQNEAQ (reference sequence). The CDR3 covers 14 residues. CDR3 sequence: CASSPRDNSYEQYF. The CDR3 region has the DNA TGTGCCAGCAGCCCTCGGGACAACTCCTACGAGCAGTACTTC.

V and J are TRBV7-8 and TRBJ2-2; 7 positions match TRBD1. The CDR3 has 16 amino acids. V shed 1 base, J shed 4 bases, and the junction held 6 bases outside the gene matches. Germline loops: CDR1 SGHVS, CDR2 FQNEAQ. CDR3 protein: CASSLGRGSSTGELFF. The CDR3 bases are TGTGCCAGCAGCTTAGGCAGGGGGTCAAGCACCGGGGAGCTGTTTTTT.

On this clone: Within the sample, other DNA sequences also encode this same CDR3. The V and J genes are TRBV7-6 and TRBJ2-7; 11 bases agree with TRBD2. V was clipped by 7 bases and J by 3 bases; unmatched bases: 14. This CDR3 is built from 17 residues. Germline V CDR1 and CDR2: SGHVS, FNYEAQ. For the CDR3, the DNA is TGTGCCAGCACCTATTTAGCGGGAGGGGGCTACGGCTACGAGCAGTACTTC. Residues: CASTYLAGGGYGYEQYF.